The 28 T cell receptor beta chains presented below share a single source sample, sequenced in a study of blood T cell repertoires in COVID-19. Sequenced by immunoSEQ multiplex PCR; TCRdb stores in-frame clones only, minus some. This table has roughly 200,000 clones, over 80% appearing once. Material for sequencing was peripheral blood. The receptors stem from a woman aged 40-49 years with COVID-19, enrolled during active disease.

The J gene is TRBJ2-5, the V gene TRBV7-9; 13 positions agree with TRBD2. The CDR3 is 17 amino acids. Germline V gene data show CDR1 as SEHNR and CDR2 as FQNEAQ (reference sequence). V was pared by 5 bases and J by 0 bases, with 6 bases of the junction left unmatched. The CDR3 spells CASSPRTSGGHQETQYF. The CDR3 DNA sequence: TGTGCCAGCAGCCCTAGGACTAGCGGGGGACACCAAGAGACCCAGTACTTC.

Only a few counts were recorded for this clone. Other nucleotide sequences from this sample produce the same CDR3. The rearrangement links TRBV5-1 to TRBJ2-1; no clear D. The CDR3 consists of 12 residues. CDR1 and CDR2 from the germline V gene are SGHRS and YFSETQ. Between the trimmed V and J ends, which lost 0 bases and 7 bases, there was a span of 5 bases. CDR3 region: CASSLVRNEQFF. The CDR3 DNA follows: TGCGCCAGCAGCTTGGTCAGAAATGAGCAGTTCTTC.

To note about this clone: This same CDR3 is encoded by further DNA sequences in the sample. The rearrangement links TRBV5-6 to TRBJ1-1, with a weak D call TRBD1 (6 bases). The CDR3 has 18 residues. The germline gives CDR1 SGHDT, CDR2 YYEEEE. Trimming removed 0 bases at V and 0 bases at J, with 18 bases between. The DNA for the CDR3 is TGTGCCAGCAGCTTGGCCCGGGGACAAAGGATTATGAACACTGAAGCTTTCTTT. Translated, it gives CASSLARGQRIMNTEAFF.

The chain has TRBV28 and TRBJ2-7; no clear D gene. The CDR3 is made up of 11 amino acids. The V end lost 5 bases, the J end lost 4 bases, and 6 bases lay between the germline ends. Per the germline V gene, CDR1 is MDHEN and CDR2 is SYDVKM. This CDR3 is CASSTTYEQYF. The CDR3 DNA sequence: TGTGCCAGCAGTACTACTTACGAGCAGTACTTC. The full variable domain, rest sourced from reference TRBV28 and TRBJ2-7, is DVKVTQSSRYLVKRTGEKVFLECVQDMDHENMFWYRQDPGLGLRLIYFSYDVKMKEKGDIPEGYSVSREKKERFSLILESASTNQTSMYLCASSTTYEQYFGPGTRLTVT.

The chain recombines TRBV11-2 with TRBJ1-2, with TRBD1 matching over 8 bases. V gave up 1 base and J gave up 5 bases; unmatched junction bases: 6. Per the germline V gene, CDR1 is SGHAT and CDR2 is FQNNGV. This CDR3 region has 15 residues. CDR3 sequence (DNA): TGTGCCAGCAGCTTAGGGGCAGGGGGCTGGTATGGCTACACCTTC. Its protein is CASSLGAGGWYGYTF.

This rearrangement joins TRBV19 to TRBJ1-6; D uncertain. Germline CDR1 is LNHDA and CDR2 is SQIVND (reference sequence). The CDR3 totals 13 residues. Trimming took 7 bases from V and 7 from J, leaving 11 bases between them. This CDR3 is CASKAHENSPLHF. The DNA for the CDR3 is TGTGCCAGTAAAGCCCACGAAAATTCACCCCTCCACTTT.

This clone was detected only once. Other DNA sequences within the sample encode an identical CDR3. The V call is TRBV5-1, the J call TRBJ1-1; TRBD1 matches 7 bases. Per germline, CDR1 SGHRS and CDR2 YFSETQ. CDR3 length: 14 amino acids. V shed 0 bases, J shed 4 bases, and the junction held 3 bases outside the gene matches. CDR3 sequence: CASSLGQGITEAFF. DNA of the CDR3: TGCGCCAGCAGCTTGGGACAGGGAATCACTGAAGCTTTCTTT.

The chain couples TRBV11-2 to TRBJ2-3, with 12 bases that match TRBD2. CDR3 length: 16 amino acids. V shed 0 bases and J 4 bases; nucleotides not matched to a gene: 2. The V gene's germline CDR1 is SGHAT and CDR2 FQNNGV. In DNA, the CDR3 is TGTGCCAGCAGCTTAGAGCTAGCGGGAGGGTCAGATACGCAGTATTTT. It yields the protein CASSLELAGGSDTQYF.

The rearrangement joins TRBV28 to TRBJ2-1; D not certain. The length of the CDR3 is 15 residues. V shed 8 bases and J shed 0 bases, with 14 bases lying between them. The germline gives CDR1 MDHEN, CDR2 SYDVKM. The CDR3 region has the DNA TGTGCCAGCGCCTTTGGATCGGGCTCCTACAATGAGCAGTTCTTC. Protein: CASAFGSGSYNEQFF.

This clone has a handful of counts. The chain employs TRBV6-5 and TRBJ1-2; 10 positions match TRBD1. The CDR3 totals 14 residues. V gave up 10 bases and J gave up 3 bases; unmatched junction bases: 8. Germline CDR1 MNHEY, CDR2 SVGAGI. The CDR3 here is CATTFGTGDYGYTF. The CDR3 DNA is TGTGCCACGACCTTCGGGACAGGGGACTATGGCTACACCTTC.

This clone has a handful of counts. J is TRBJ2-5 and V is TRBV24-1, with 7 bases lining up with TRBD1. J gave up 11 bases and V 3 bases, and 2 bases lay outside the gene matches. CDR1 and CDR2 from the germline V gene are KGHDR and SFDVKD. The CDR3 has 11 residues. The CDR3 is CATSDQQGQYF. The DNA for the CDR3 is TGTGCCACCAGTGATCAACAGGGGCAGTACTTC.

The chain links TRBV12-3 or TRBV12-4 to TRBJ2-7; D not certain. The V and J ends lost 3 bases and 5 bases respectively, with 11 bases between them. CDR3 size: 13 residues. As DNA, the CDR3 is TGTGCCAGCAGTTTCGGCAGGCTCAACGAGCAGTACTTC. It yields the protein CASSFGRLNEQYF.

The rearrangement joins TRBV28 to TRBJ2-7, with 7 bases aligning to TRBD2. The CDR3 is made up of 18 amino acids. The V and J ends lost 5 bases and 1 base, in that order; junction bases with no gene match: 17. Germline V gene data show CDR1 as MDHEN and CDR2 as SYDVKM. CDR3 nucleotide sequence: TGTGCCAGCAGTCTCCCCCAACAAGCGGGGTTTGCGTCCTACGAGCAGTACTTC. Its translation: CASSLPQQAGFASYEQYF.

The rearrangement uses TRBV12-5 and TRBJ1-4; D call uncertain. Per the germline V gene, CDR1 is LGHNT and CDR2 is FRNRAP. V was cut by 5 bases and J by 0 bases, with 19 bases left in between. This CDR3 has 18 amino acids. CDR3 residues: CASGPLLGRRATNEKLFF. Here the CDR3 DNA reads TGTGCTAGTGGTCCACTTCTAGGAAGACGGGCAACTAATGAAAAACTGTTTTTT.

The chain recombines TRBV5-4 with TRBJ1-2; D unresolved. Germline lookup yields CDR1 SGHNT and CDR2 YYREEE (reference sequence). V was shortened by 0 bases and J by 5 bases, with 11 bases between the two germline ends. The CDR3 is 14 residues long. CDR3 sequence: CASSLETDGYGYTF. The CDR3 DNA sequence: TGTGCCAGCAGCTTGGAAACAGATGGATATGGCTACACCTTC.

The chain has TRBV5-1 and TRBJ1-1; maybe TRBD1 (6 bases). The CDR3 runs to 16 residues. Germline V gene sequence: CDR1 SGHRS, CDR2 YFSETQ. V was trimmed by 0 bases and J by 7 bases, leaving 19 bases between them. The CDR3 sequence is CASSLEIIRGGDEAFF. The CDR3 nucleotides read TGCGCCAGCAGCTTGGAAATCATAAGGGGGGGAGATGAAGCTTTCTTT.

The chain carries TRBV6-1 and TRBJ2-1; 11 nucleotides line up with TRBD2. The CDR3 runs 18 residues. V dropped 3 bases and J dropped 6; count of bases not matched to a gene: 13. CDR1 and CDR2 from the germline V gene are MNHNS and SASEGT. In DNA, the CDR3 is TGTGCCAGCAGTGATTACCCTAGCGGGAGGAGCCGCCTCAATGAGCAGTTCTTC. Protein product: CASSDYPSGRSRLNEQFF.

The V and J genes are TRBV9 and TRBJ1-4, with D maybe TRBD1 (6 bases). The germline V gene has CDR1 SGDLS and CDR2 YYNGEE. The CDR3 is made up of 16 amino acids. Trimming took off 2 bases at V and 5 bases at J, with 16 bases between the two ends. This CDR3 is CASSVPSGGPNEKLFF. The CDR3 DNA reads TGTGCCAGCAGCGTGCCCTCGGGGGGCCCAAATGAAAAACTGTTTTTT.

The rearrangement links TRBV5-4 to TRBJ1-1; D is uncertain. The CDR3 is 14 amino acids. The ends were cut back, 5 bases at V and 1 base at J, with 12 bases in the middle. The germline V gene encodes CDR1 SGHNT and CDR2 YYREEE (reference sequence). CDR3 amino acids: CASSLARRNTEAFF. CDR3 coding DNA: TGTGCCAGCAGTTTAGCTCGGAGGAACACTGAAGCTTTCTTT.

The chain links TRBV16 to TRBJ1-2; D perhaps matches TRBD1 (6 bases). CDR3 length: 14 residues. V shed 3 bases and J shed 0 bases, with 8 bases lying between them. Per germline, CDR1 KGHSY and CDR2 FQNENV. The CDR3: CASSQDSSNYGYTF. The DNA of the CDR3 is TGTGCCAGCAGCCAGGACAGTTCTAACTATGGCTACACCTTC.

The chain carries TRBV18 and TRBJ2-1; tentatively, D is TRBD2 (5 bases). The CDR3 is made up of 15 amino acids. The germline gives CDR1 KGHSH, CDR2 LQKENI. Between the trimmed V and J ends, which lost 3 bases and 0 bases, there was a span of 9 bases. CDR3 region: CASSPQGSSYNEQFF. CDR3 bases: TGTGCCAGCTCACCCCAAGGGAGCTCCTACAATGAGCAGTTCTTC.

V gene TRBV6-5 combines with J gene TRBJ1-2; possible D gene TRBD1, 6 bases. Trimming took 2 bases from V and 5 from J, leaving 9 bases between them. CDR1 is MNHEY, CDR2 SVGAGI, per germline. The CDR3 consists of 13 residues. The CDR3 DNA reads TGTGCCAGCAGTTACCGGACAGCATATGGCTACACCTTC. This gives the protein CASSYRTAYGYTF.

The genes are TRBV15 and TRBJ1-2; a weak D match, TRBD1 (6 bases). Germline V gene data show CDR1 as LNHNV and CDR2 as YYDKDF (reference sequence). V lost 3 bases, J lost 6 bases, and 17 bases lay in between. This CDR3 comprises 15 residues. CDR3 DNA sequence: TGTGCCACCAGCAGCTTTGCCGGGACAAAAGATGGCTACACCTTC. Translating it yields CATSSFAGTKDGYTF.

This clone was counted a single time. The DNA for the CDR3 is TGTGCCAGCAGCACCCGGACTAGCGGGGTACTTCTTTACAATGAGCAGTTCTTC. Its protein product is CASSTRTSGVLLYNEQFF. The chain has TRBV11-2 and TRBJ2-1; 12 bases align to TRBD2. With 5 bases clipped from V and 4 bases from J, the junction kept 12 bases outside the gene matches. The germline gives CDR1 SGHAT, CDR2 FQNNGV. The CDR3 consists of 18 residues.

The CDR3 region has the DNA TGTGCCAGCAGCCTCCCGGGCGGGGGGCGGCAATACAATGAGCAGTTCTTC. The encoded protein is CASSLPGGGRQYNEQFF. V gene TRBV27 combines with J gene TRBJ2-1; 8 bases align to TRBD2. CDR1 is MNHEY and CDR2 is SMNVEV in the germline V gene (reference sequence). The CDR3 has 17 amino acids. J was trimmed by 4 bases and V by 6 bases; bases with no gene match: 14.

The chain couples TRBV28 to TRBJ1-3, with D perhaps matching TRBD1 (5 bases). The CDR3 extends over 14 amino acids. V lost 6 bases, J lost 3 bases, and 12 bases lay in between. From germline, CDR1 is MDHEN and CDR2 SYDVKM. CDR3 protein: CASSSKGLGNTIYF. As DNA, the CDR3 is TGTGCCAGCAGCTCCAAGGGACTTGGAAACACCATATATTTT.

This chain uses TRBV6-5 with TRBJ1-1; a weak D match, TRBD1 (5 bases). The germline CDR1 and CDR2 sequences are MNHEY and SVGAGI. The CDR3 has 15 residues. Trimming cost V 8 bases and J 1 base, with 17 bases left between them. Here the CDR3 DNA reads TGTGCCAGCCAATTCGCTGCCAGGGCGAACACTGAAGCTTTCTTT. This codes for CASQFAARANTEAFF.

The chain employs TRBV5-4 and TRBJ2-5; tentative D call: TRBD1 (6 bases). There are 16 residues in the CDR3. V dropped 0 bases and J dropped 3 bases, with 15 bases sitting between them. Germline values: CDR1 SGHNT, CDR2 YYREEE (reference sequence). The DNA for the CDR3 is TGTGCCAGCAGCTTGGCATCAGGGGCCAATAAAGAGACCCAGTACTTC. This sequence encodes CASSLASGANKETQYF. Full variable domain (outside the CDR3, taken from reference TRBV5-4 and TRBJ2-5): ETGVTQSPTHLIKTRGQQVTLRCSSQSGHNTVSWYQQALGQGPQFIFQYYREEENGRGNFPPRFSGLQFPNYSSELNVNALELDDSALYLCASSLASGANKETQYFGPGTRLLVL.